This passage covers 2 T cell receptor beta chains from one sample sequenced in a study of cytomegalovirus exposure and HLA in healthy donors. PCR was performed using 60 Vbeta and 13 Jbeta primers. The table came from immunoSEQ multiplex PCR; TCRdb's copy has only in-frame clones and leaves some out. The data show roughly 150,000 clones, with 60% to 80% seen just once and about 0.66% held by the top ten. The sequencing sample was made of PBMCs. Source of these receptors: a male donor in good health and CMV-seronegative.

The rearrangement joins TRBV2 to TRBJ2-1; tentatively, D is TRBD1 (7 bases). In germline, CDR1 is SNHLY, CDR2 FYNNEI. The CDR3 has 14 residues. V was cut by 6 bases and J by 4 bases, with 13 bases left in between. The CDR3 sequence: CASSGGTAYNEQFF. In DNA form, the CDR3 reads TGTGCCAGCAGCGGCGGGACAGCTTACAATGAGCAGTTCTTC.

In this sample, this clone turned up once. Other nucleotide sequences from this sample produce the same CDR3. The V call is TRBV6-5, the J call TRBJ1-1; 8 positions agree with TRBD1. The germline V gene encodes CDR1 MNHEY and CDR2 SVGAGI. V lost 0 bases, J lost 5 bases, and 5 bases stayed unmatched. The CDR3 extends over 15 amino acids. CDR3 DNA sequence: TGTGCCAGCAGTTACTCGAACAGGGGGGGGACTGAAGCTTTCTTT. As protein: CASSYSNRGGTEAFF.